Listed below are T cell receptor beta chains from one sample, sequenced in a study of cytomegalovirus exposure and HLA in healthy donors. The data were produced by immunoSEQ multiplex PCR, yet TCRdb's version contains in-frame clones alone and is incomplete. The sample lists 130,000 or so clones, around four fifths occurring once. Sequencing was done on a sample of PBMCs. These receptors were collected from a male donor in good health and CMV-seronegative. The CDR3 runs from the conserved cysteine through the conserved F or W. The D gene is left open where the match is weak. Not every row has a clone size; where given, it reads once, few, many or a size class.

size	V	J	D	DNA	CDR3
-	TRBV7-9	TRBJ2-5	TRBD1	TGTGCCAGCAGCTTAAACAGGGGGCTTGGAGAGACCCAGTACTTC	CASSLNRGLGETQYF
-	TRBV9	TRBJ1-4	-	TGTGCCAGCAGCGTAGGGGTAGGGGTAGGCGAAAAACTGTTTTTT	CASSVGVGVGEKLFF
-	TRBV5-5	TRBJ1-4	TRBD1	TGTGCCAGCAGCGCGGACAGGGTTGAAAAACTGTTTTTT	CASSADRVEKLFF
-	TRBV7-3	TRBJ2-2	-	TGTGCCAGCAGTTCTAACACCGGGGAGCTGTTTTTT	CASSSNTGELFF
once	TRBV5-1	TRBJ2-5	TRBD1	TGCGCCAGCAGCTTGGGACAGGGGGAAGGAGAGACCCAGTACTTC	CASSLGQGEGETQYF
-	TRBV28	TRBJ2-2	-	TGTGCCAGCAGTTTATTCGGGGGTGACGCCGGGGAGCTGTTTTTT	CASSLFGGDAGELFF
-	TRBV27	TRBJ2-3	TRBD1	TGTGCCACTAAGGACAGGGGAAGCACAGATACGCAGTATTTT	CATKDRGSTDTQYF
once	TRBV9	TRBJ1-6	TRBD1	TGTGCCAGCAGCTTTGGACAGGAAAATTCACCCCTCCACTTT	CASSFGQENSPLHF
-	TRBV13	TRBJ1-1	-	TGTGCCAGCAGCTTCTTGGTAGAAACTGAAGCTTTCTTT	CASSFLVETEAFF
once	TRBV9	TRBJ2-1	TRBD2	TGTGCCAGCAGCGCGACTAGCGGGAGGTTTAATGAGCAGTTCTTC	CASSATSGRFNEQFF
-	TRBV19	TRBJ2-5	-	TGTGCCAGTAGTATAGGGATTAGCGGTGAGACCCAGTACTTC	CASSIGISGETQYF
-	TRBV5-1	TRBJ1-1	TRBD1	TGCGCCAGCAGCAAGACAGGGACGAACACTGAAGCTTTCTTT	CASSKTGTNTEAFF
few	TRBV7-9	TRBJ2-5	-	TGTGCCAGCAGCTTAGTTGGCCTAGAGACCCAGTACTTC	CASSLVGLETQYF
-	TRBV6-6	TRBJ2-1	TRBD1	TGTGCCGGCAATGGGGGGACAGGGGGTCACAATGAGCAGTTCTTC	CAGNGGTGGHNEQFF
-	TRBV7-8	TRBJ1-1	-	TGTGCCAGCAGCTACTCCGAGGGTACTGAAGCTTTCTTT	CASSYSEGTEAFF
once	TRBV6-6	TRBJ2-7	TRBD1	TGTGCCAGCACCATAATAGGACAGGGGGGCCACGAGCAGTACTTC	CASTIIGQGGHEQYF
-	TRBV28	TRBJ2-7	TRBD2	TGTGCCAGCAGTTTTCCCCGACTAGCGGGGAAGTACGAGCAGTACTTC	CASSFPRLAGKYEQYF
-	TRBV19	TRBJ2-5	-	TGTGCCAGCAACCCGGACCCTCGGGGGGAGACCCAGTACTTC	CASNPDPRGETQYF
few	TRBV28	TRBJ2-1	-	TGTGCCAGCAGATCCGGGTCTTACAATGAGCAGTTCTTC	CASRSGSYNEQFF
-	TRBV6-5	TRBJ2-1	TRBD2	TGTGCCAGCAGTTACCTAGCGGGGGGAAGCAATGAGCAGTTCTTC	CASSYLAGGSNEQFF
few	TRBV4-3	TRBJ2-4	TRBD2	TGCGCCAGCAGCCCCGGGGGGGCCGGGAAAAACATTCAGTACTTC	CASSPGGAGKNIQYF
-	TRBV7-2	TRBJ1-2	-	TGTGCCAGCAGCTTAGTACAGGGCCTAAATTTCTATGGCTACACCTTC	CASSLVQGLNFYGYTF